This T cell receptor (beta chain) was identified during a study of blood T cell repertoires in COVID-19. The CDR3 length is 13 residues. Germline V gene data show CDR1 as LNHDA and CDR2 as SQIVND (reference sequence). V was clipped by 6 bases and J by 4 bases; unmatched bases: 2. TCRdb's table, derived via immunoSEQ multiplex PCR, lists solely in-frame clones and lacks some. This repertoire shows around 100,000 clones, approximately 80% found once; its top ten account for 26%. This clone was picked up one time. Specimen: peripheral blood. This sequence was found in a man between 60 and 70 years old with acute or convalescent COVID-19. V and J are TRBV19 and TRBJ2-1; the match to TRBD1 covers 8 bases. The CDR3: CASRTGAYNEQFF. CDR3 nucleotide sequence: TGTGCCAGTAGGACAGGGGCGTACAATGAGCAGTTCTTC.